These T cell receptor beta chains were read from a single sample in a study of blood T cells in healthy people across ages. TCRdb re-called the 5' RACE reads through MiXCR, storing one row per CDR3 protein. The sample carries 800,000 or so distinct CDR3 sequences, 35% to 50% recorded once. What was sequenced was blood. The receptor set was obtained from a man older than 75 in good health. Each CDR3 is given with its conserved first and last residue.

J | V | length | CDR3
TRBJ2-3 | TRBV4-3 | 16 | CASSQETGFSSDTQYF
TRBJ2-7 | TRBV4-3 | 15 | CASSQVRVGSDEQYF
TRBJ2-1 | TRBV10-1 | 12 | CASSGRVGEQFF
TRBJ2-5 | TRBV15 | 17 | CATSREVFRGVVETQYF
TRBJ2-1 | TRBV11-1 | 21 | CASSSTRGVAGGPISYNEQFF
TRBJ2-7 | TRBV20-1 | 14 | CSAGSQGKLYEQYF
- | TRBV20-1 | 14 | CSAHSGGSYNEQYF
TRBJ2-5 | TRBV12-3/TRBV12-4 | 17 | CASSSPFLRNYQETQYF
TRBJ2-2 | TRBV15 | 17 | CATSRDSGTSGSGELFF
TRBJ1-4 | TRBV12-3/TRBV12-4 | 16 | CASSLATDFTNEKLFF
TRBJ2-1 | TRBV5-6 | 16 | CASSLGAQGADNEQFF
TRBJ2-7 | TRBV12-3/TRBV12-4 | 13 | CASSLNIGSEQYF
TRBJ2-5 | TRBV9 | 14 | CASSPNWGQETQYF
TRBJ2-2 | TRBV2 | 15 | CASSGLIGLAGELFF
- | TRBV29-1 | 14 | CSVILADIGFEQYF
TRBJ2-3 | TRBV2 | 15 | CASSFGQGATDTQYF
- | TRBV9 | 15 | CASRRADRGDETQYF
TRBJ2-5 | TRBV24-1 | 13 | CATSIKNQETQYF
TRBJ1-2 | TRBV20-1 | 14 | CSAAPPAPIYGYTF
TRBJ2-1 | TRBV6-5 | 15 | CASSKRGRGYNEQFF
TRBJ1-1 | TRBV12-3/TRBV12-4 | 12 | CASSSGQAEAFF
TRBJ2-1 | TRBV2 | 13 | CASSTSSSNEQFF
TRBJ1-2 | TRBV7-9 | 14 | CASTPGTGPGGYTF
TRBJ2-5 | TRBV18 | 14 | CASSPQAAQETQYF
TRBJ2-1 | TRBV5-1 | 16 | CASSWGQGASYDEQFF
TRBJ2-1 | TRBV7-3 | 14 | CASSLTVGGNEQFF
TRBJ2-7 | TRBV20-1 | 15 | CSARDGGTGSYEQYF
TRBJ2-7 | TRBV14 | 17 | CASSLPTSEGRPYEQYF
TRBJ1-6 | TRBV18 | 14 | CASSRGQGESPLHF
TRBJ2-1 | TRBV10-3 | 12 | CAISDRGYEQFF
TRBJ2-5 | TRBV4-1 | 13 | CASSQVFLETQYF
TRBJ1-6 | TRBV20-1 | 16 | CSARDIQGFNNSPLHF
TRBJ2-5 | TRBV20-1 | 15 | CSLSDPTASKETQYF
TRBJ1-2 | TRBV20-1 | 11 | CSATDGYGYTF
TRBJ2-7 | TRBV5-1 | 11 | CASSGDYEQYF
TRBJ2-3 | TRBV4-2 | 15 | CASSRSAESTDTQYF
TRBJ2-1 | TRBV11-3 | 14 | CASGLTQPYNEQFF
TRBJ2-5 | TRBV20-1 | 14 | CSATPGTAQETQYF
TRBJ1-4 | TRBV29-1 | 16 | CSVEGPGGQGTEKLFF
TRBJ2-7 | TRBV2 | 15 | CASSGDSFLKYEQYF
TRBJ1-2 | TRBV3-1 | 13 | CASSRGHDYGYTF
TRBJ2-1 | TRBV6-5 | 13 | CASRLGGFNEQFF
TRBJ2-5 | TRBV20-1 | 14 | CSASFSRLQETQYF
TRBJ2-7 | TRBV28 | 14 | CASRRQGEVYEQYF
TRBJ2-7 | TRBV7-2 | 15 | CASSLSSLVDYEQYF
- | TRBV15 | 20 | CATSRDVKGLAGGYVYEQYF
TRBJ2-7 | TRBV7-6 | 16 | CASSLAPAGTLHEQYF
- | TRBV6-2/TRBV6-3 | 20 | CASSYVVGLAGRSSYNEQYF
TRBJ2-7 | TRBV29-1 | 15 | CSVAGTSGSLYEQYF
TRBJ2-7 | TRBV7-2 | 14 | CASGKDRTTYEQYF
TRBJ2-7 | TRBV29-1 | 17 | CSVVTSGGAHYSYEQYF
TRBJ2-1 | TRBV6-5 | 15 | CASSSRDRGGYEQFF
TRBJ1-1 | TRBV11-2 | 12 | CASSWGSTEAFF